The 19 T cell receptor beta chains below come from one sample, sequenced in a study of blood T cell repertoires in COVID-19. The table came from immunoSEQ multiplex PCR; TCRdb's copy has only in-frame clones and leaves some out. The table shows about 200,000 clones, with 80% to 90% occurring only once. The sequencing input was PBMCs or T cells enriched from blood (not recorded which). These receptors originate from a woman in her forties or fifties who had been exposed to COVID-19.

V and J are TRBV5-1 and TRBJ1-2; 7 nucleotides align to TRBD1. CDR3 size: 14 residues. The J segment lost 6 bases and the V segment lost 4 bases, leaving 9 bases of the junction unmatched. Germline lookup yields CDR1 SGHRS and CDR2 YFSETQ. Written as DNA, the CDR3 is TGCGCCAGCAGCCCCCGGGACAGAGTGCATGGCTACACCTTC. Its translation is CASSPRDRVHGYTF.

V gene TRBV5-5 combines with J gene TRBJ2-5; 7 positions match TRBD1. Germline loops: CDR1 SGHKS, CDR2 YYEKEE (reference sequence). V shed 4 bases and J 4 bases; nucleotides not matched to a gene: 13. The CDR3 extends over 16 amino acids. CDR3 residues: CASSTYPGTVLETQYF. CDR3 coding DNA: TGTGCCAGCAGCACCTATCCCGGGACAGTACTAGAGACCCAGTACTTC.

This rearrangement joins TRBV10-3 to TRBJ1-2; D is unclear. The CDR3 extends over 14 amino acids. Trimming took off 3 bases at V and 6 bases at J, with 14 bases between the two ends. In germline, CDR1 is ENHRY, CDR2 SYGVKD. The CDR3 bases are TGTGCCATCAGTGATCGGGTCCGGGAGGATGGCTACACCTTC. The encoded protein is CAISDRVREDGYTF.

This chain links TRBV18 with TRBJ2-3; perhaps TRBD2 as D (5 bases). Germline V lookup: CDR1 KGHSH, CDR2 LQKENI. V lost 1 base and J 5 bases, leaving 10 bases between the germline ends. The CDR3 contains 14 residues. In DNA, the CDR3 is TGTGCCAGCTCACCACGGACCGGGGAAGATACGCAGTATTTT. Amino acid sequence: CASSPRTGEDTQYF. Using reference TRBV18 and TRBJ2-3 for the parts outside the CDR3, the full variable domain is NAGVMQNPRHLVRRRGQEARLRCSPMKGHSHVYWYRQLPEEGLKFMVYLQKENIIDESGMPKERFSAEFPKEGPSILRIQQVVRGDSAAYFCASSPRTGEDTQYFGPGTRLTVL.

V gene TRBV7-7 combines with J gene TRBJ2-2; 7 positions match TRBD1. J lost 9 bases, V lost 5 bases, and 9 bases had no gene match. The CDR3 totals 14 residues. CDR1 and CDR2 (germline): SSHAT, FNYEAQ (reference sequence). CDR3 region: CASSPDRVSRELFF. Here the CDR3 DNA reads TGTGCCAGCAGCCCCGACAGGGTCTCGAGGGAGCTGTTTTTT.

The chain joins TRBV6-1 to TRBJ2-1; TRBD2 agrees at 7 bases. V lost 2 bases and J lost 3; bases outside the gene matches: 13. Germline loops: CDR1 MNHNS, CDR2 SASEGT. The CDR3 has 18 residues. The CDR3 DNA is TGTGCCAGCAGTGAACGGCCGTGGCGGGGGTACAGCTACAATGAGCAGTTCTTC. Translation: CASSERPWRGYSYNEQFF.

This chain joins TRBV4-3 and TRBJ1-2, with a possible D match to TRBD1 (6 bases). This CDR3 is 14 amino acids long. V was clipped by 4 bases and J by 7 bases, with 16 bases between them. The germline gives CDR1 LGHNA, CDR2 YSLEER. CDR3 nucleotide sequence: TGCGCCAGCAGCCGAGAGACAGGCAAAGGTGGCTACACCTTC. This codes for CASSRETGKGGYTF.

The V and J genes are TRBV5-1 and TRBJ2-6; possibly TRBD1 for D (5 bases). The CDR3 sequence is 17 residues long. V lost 3 bases to trimming and J lost 0 bases, with 13 bases between them. Germline CDR1 and CDR2: SGHRS and YFSETQ. CDR3 nucleotides: TGCGCCAGCAGCTCCCAGACAGCCTCCTCTGGGGCCAACGTCCTGACTTTC. It codes for CASSSQTASSGANVLTF.

V gene TRBV2 combines with J gene TRBJ2-1; 7 nucleotides line up with TRBD2. Trimming removed 5 bases from V and 3 bases from J; junction bases left unmatched: 13. Per germline, CDR1 SNHLY and CDR2 FYNNEI. The CDR3 length is 17 residues. CDR3 nucleotide sequence: TGTGCCAGCAGTCCTAATGTGGCTAGCGGATTCTACAATGAGCAGTTCTTC. Translating gives CASSPNVASGFYNEQFF.

The sample holds a few counts of this clone. The V gene is TRBV14, the J gene TRBJ1-6; TRBD1 matches at 10 bases. CDR1 and CDR2 (germline): SGHDN, FVKESK. The CDR3 spans 16 residues. Unmatched junction bases numbered 7, after V lost 4 bases and J lost 7 bases. CDR3 region: CASSRYGDRGNSPLHF. The DNA for the CDR3 is TGTGCCAGCAGCCGTTATGGGGACAGGGGAAATTCACCCCTCCACTTT.

V and J are TRBV7-9 and TRBJ1-1; D gene uncertain. Deletions cut 5 bases from V and 0 bases from J, with 10 bases between. The CDR3 spans 14 residues. Germline V gene data show CDR1 as SEHNR and CDR2 as FQNEAQ (reference sequence). CDR3 coding DNA: TGTGCCAGCAGCACCAGCGCACTGAACACTGAAGCTTTCTTT. Translated, it gives CASSTSALNTEAFF. The variable domain in full, completed from reference TRBV7-9 and TRBJ1-1, reads DTGVSQNPRHKITKRGQNVTFRCDPISEHNRLYWYRQTLGQGPEFLTYFQNEAQLEKSRLLSDRFSAERPKGSFSTLEIQRTEQGDSAMYLCASSTSALNTEAFFGQGTRLTVV.

The chain is built from TRBV3-1 (or the pseudogene TRBV3-2) and TRBJ1-5, with D perhaps matching TRBD1 (6 bases). The CDR3 is 13 residues long. Trimming shortened V by 9 bases and J by 4 bases, and 13 bases separated the two germline ends. Germline CDR1 LGHDT, CDR2 YNNKEL (reference sequence). CDR3 nucleotides: TGTGCCAGTACAGGGTCGGTAAATCAGCCCCAGCATTTT. Residues: CASTGSVNQPQHF.

Here the CDR3 DNA reads TGTGCCAGCTCACAAGGGGTCCCTGAAAAACTGTTTTTT. This encodes CASSQGVPEKLFF. The chain has TRBV18 and TRBJ1-4; weak D call: TRBD1 (5 bases). CDR3 size: 13 residues. V lost 4 bases, J lost 7 bases, and 10 bases lay in between. Germline V gene sequence: CDR1 KGHSH, CDR2 LQKENI.

This chain joins TRBV6-2 or TRBV6-3 and TRBJ2-5; 7 nucleotides agree with TRBD2. This CDR3 region has 17 residues. Trimming cost V 6 bases and J 1 base; bases outside gene matches: 14. In germline, CDR1 is MNHEY, CDR2 SVGEGT. The CDR3 DNA reads as TGTGCCAGCAGCCCTGGGGTGGCGGGGGTCCTCCAAGAGACCCAGTACTTC. Encoded protein: CASSPGVAGVLQETQYF.

The chain recombines TRBV18 with TRBJ1-1; 10 bases agree with TRBD1. V lost 5 bases to trimming and J lost 5 bases; unmatched junction nucleotides: 8. Looked up from germline, CDR1 is KGHSH and CDR2 is LQKENI. The CDR3 sequence is 15 residues long. The CDR3 reads CASSAFDRGRTEAFF. CDR3 bases: TGTGCCAGCTCAGCCTTTGACAGGGGGCGGACTGAAGCTTTCTTT.

The chain has TRBV7-2 and TRBJ2-7; TRBD2 agrees at 11 bases. The CDR3 consists of 14 residues. Germline-derived CDR1 and CDR2 are SGHTA and FQGNSA. With 5 bases clipped from V and 6 bases from J, the junction kept 6 bases outside the gene matches. CDR3 bases: TGTGCCAGCAGCAAAACTAGCGGGGGCTTCGAGCAGTACTTC. This translates into CASSKTSGGFEQYF.

The V call is TRBV27, the J call TRBJ2-7, with TRBD1 identical over 9 bases. The ends lost 1 base at V and 6 bases at J; junction bases unmatched: 4. Germline CDR1 MNHEY, CDR2 SMNVEV (reference sequence). The CDR3 sequence is 14 residues long. CDR3 sequence: CASSLWGQGTEQYF. As DNA, the CDR3 is TGTGCCAGCAGTTTATGGGGACAGGGTACCGAGCAGTACTTC.

The rearrangement joins TRBV19 to TRBJ2-5; maybe TRBD1 (7 bases). This CDR3 spans 13 amino acids. Germline CDR1 reads LNHDA; CDR2 reads SQIVND (reference sequence). Trimming removed 5 bases from V and 5 bases from J, with 12 bases in between. DNA for the CDR3: TGTGCCAGTAGTCAGGGGGGCTGGGAGACCCAGTACTTC. Its protein is CASSQGGWETQYF.

The rearrangement joins TRBV27 to TRBJ1-1, with D uncertain. The CDR3 covers 16 residues. CDR1 and CDR2 from the germline V gene are MNHEY and SMNVEV (reference sequence). Trimming pared 3 bases from V and 0 bases from J, leaving 14 bases between. CDR3 loop: CASSFTGVNMNTEAFF. The CDR3 bases are TGTGCCAGCAGTTTTACCGGGGTCAACATGAACACTGAAGCTTTCTTT.